The entry that follows covers one T cell receptor beta chain sequence. This entry is derived from a study of blood T cell repertoires in COVID-19. For the study at large: Sites across the United States, Italy and Spain contributed samples from acute and convalescent COVID-19. From T cells, B-cell-depleted T cells, or PBMCs came the material, which was cDNA or gDNA.

In the authors' workflow: Amplification of reference gene primers provided the estimated nucleated cell counts. TCRdb's copy holds only in-frame clones and misses some; the assay was immunoSEQ multiplex PCR. The DNA gave D and trimming, while V, J and clone size come from that table. Of about 400,000 clones in the sample, 70% to 90% were seen once. The CDR3 spans 15 residues. Germline CDR1 MDHEN, CDR2 SYDVKM. Trimming cost V 1 base and J 3 bases, with 12 bases left between them. The rearrangement joins TRBV28 to TRBJ2-5, with D possibly matching TRBD2 (6 bases). Specimen: peripheral blood. This receptor was identified in a man aged 35-49 years with acute or convalescent COVID-19. Here the CDR3 reads CASSLSGGVEETQYF. Here the CDR3 DNA reads TGTGCCAGCAGTTTATCCGGGGGTGTTGAAGAGACCCAGTACTTC.